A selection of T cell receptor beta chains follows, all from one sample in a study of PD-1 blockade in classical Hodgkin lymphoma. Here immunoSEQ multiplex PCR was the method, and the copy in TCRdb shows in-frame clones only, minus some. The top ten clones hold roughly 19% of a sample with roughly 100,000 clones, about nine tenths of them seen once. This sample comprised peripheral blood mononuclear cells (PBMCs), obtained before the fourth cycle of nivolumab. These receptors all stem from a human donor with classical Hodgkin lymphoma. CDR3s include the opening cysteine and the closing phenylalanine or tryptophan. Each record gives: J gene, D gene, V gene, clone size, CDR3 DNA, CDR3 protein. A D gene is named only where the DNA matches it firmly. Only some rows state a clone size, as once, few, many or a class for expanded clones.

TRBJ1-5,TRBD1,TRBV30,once,TGTGCCTGGGGTACAGGGGTGAGCAATCAGCCCCAGCATTTT,CAWGTGVSNQPQHF
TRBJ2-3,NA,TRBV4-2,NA,TGTGCCAGCAGCCAAAACACCGACCCCATGTATACGCAGTATTTT,CASSQNTDPMYTQYF
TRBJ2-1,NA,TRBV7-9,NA,TGTGCCAGCAGCTTACTTACTAGGGCAGCCAGGTACAATGAGCAGTTCTTC,CASSLLTRAARYNEQFF
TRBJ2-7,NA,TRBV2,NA,TGTGCCAGCAGTGGACCCGGGAGTACCTACGAGCAGTACTTC,CASSGPGSTYEQYF
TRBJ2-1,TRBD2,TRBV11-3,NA,TGTGCCAGCAGCTTAGGCGCGGGAGGGCCCCATGAGCAGTTCTTC,CASSLGAGGPHEQFF
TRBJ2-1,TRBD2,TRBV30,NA,TGTGCCTGGAGACTAGCGGGTGCGCGGGAGTCTTACAATGAGCAGTTCTTC,CAWRLAGARESYNEQFF
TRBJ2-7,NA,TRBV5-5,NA,TGTGCCAGCAGCTTGCCGGTTAGGGGCAACGAGCAGTACTTC,CASSLPVRGNEQYF
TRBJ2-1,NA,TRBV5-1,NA,TGCGCCAGCAGCTCGCAGGGTAGGCATGAGCAGTTCTTC,CASSSQGRHEQFF
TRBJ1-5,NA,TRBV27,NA,TGTGCCAGCAGTTCCCGGGGATACCAGCCCCAGCATTTT,CASSSRGYQPQHF
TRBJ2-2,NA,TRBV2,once,TGTGCCAGCAAGGGACTTCCCACCGGGGAGCTGTTTTTT,CASKGLPTGELFF
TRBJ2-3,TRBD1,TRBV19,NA,TGTGCCAGTAGTAAACAGAGACAGGGCGGCACAGATACGCAGTATTTT,CASSKQRQGGTDTQYF
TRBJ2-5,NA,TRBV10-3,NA,TGTGCCACCGTAAGGGAACTCCAAGAGACCCAGTACTTC,CATVRELQETQYF
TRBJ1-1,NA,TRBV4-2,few,TGTGCCAGCAGCCAAGATATTAAGGGAGGTGGAACTGAAGCTTTCTTT,CASSQDIKGGGTEAFF
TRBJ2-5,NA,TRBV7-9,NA,TGTGCCAGCAGCTTTGTGCTGGGACCCCAAGAGACCCAGTACTTC,CASSFVLGPQETQYF
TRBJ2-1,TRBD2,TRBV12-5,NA,TGTGCTAGTGGTTTGGGACTAGCCGATGAGCAGTTCTTC,CASGLGLADEQFF
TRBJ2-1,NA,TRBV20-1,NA,TGCAGTGCTAGTGACAATGAGCAGTTCTTC,CSASDNEQFF
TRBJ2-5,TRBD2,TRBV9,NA,TGTGCCAGCAGCGTAGGGGCGGGAGCGCAAGAGACCCAGTACTTC,CASSVGAGAQETQYF
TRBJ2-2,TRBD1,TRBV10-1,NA,TGCGCCAGCAGGGGGACAGGGGGCACCGGGGAGCTGTTTTTT,CASRGTGGTGELFF
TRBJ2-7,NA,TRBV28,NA,TGTGCCAGCAGTTTCCACGAGACCCCTAGGCAATACTTC,CASSFHETPRQYF
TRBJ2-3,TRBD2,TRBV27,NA,TGTGCCAGCAGTTTGTTTGCGGCGGGAGGAGGCACAGATACGCAGTATTTT,CASSLFAAGGGTDTQYF
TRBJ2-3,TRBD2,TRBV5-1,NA,TGCGCCAGCAGCCCCGCATGGACTAGCATAGGGGATACGCAGTATTTT,CASSPAWTSIGDTQYF
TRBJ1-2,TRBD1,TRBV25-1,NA,TGTGCCAGCAGTGAATTCCGGGACAGTGATGGCTACACCTTC,CASSEFRDSDGYTF
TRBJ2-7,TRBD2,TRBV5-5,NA,TGTGCCAGCAGCTTGGGACTAGCGGGAGTGGGCGAGCAGTACTTC,CASSLGLAGVGEQYF
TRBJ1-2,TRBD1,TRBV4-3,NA,TGCGCCAGCAGCCAAGATGGGACAGCTATTTATGGCTACACCTTC,CASSQDGTAIYGYTF
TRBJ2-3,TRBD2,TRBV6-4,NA,TGTGCCAGCAGCCCGGCGACTAGCGGGAGTACGCAGTATTTT,CASSPATSGSTQYF
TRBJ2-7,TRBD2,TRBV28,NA,TGTGCCAGCGGAACCGGGACTAGCGGAACCTACGAGCAGTACTTC,CASGTGTSGTYEQYF
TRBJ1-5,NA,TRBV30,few,TGTGCCTGGACAGGTTATAGCAATCAGCCCCAGCATTTT,CAWTGYSNQPQHF
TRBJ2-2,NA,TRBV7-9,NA,TGTGCCAGCAGTCCAGGGGGGCCCTACCCGCCCGGGGAGCTGTTTTTT,CASSPGGPYPPGELFF
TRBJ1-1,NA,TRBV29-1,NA,TGCAGCGTTAACTTAAATGTTCGGGCTTTCTTT,CSVNLNVRAFF
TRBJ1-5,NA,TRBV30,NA,TGTGCCTGGGACGGGGGCTTCAATCAGCCCCAGCATTTT,CAWDGGFNQPQHF
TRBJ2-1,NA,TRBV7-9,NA,TGTGCCAGCAGCCCGACCGCTAGCAATGAGCAGTTCTTC,CASSPTASNEQFF
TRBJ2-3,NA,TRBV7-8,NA,TGTGCCAGCAGCCCTCAAAGTAGGGTCACAGATACGCAGTATTTT,CASSPQSRVTDTQYF
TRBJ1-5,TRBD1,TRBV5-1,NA,TGCGCCAGCAGCCGCGAGACAGGGCTACAGCCCCAGCATTTT,CASSRETGLQPQHF
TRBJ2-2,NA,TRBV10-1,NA,TGCGCCAGCAGTGTTTTTCCAGGGACCGGGGAGCTGTTTTTT,CASSVFPGTGELFF
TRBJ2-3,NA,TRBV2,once,TGTGCCAGCAGTGCCGAGAGTACGCAGTATTTT,CASSAESTQYF
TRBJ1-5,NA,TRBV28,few,TGTGCCAGCAGTTGGGGGGACAATCAGCCCCAGCATTTT,CASSWGDNQPQHF
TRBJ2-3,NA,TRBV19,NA,TGTGCCAGTAGTACGAGGCAAGATACGCAGTATTTT,CASSTRQDTQYF
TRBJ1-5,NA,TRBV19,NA,TGTGCCAGTACCCCCAGGAGCAATCAGCCCCAGCATTTT,CASTPRSNQPQHF
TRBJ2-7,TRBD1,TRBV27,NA,TGTGCCAGCACCCCGGATCCGGGACAGGGATACGAGCAGTACTTC,CASTPDPGQGYEQYF
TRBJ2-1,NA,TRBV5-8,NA,TGTGCCAGCAGCTTGTACACTGGAGGGCCTTTACGATTGTTTGGCAATGAGCAGTTCTTC,CASSLYTGGPLRLFGNEQFF
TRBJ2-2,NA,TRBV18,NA,TGTGCCAGCTCACTGGACGACAGTAACACCGGGGAGCTGTTTTTT,CASSLDDSNTGELFF
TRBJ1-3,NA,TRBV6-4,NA,TGTGCCGGTTTCGACACCATATATTTT,CAGFDTIYF
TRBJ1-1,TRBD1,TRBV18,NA,TGTGCCAGCTCACTTACCGGACAGGGGGTAGGCCTGAACACTGAAGCTTTCTTT,CASSLTGQGVGLNTEAFF
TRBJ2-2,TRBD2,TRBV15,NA,TGTGCCACCAATCCACGGGAGGGGAACACCGGGGAGCTGTTTTTT,CATNPREGNTGELFF
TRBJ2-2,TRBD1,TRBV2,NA,TGTGCCAGCAGCGGACAGGGGATCCGGACCGGGGAGCTGTTTTTT,CASSGQGIRTGELFF
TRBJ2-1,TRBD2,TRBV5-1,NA,TGCGCCAGCAGCCAAGCGGGAGACTCCTACAATGAGCAGTTCTTC,CASSQAGDSYNEQFF
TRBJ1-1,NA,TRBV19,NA,TGTGCCAGTAGTATAGCGGAGGTGAGGACTGAAGCTTTCTTT,CASSIAEVRTEAFF
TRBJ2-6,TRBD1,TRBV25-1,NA,TGTGCCAGCACTCAAGGGGACAGGGCTTCTACTGGGGCCAACGTCCTGACTTTC,CASTQGDRASTGANVLTF
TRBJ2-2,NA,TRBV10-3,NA,TGTGCCATCAGTGAGGAGAACACCGGGGAGCTGTTTTTT,CAISEENTGELFF
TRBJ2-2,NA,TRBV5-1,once,TGCGCCAGCAGCCCCCGCGGGGAGAACACCGGGGAGCTGTTTTTT,CASSPRGENTGELFF
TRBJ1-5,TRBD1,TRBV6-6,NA,TGTGCCAGCAGTTACTCAGCAGGGGGAAATCAGCCCCAGCATTTT,CASSYSAGGNQPQHF
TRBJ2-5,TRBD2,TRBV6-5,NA,TGTGCCAGCAAGACTAGCGGGCACGGGACCCAGTACTTC,CASKTSGHGTQYF
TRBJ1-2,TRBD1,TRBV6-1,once,TGTGCCAGCAGTCGGACAGGGCAAGATGGCTACACCTTC,CASSRTGQDGYTF
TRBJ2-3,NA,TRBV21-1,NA,TGTGCCAGCAGCAAGGGTTCCGGGCCCACAGATACGCAGTATTTT,CASSKGSGPTDTQYF